This T cell receptor (beta chain) was sequenced in a study of blood T cell repertoires in COVID-19. Cohorts were assigned according to the clinical history that participants reported. The CDR3 has 14 amino acids. Germline V gives CDR1 LNHDA, CDR2 SQIVND (reference sequence). With V trimmed by 5 bases and J by 2 bases, 2 bases remained unmatched. Authors' methods: How many nucleated cells were present was estimated from reference gene primer amplification. Assay: immunoSEQ multiplex PCR; the TCRdb copy retains only in-frame clones and omits some. V, J and clone size are taken as reported in that table, and D and trimming were inferred from the DNA itself. This table has some 230,000 clones, about 86% appearing once.

This TCR came from a woman aged 40 to 49 with acute COVID-19. What was sequenced was PBMCs or T cells enriched from blood (not recorded which). V is TRBV19 and J is TRBJ1-4; the match to TRBD1 covers 7 bases. CDR3 residues: CASSWGQTNEKLFF. Here the CDR3 DNA reads TGTGCCAGTAGTTGGGGACAGACTAATGAAAAACTGTTTTTT.